This TCR beta chain was retrieved from a study of control samples from healthy donors and cancer patients. Per germline, CDR1 LGHDT and CDR2 YNNKEL (reference sequence). V trimming: 4 bases; J trimming: 7 bases; junction bases outside the gene matches: 9. The CDR3 spans 14 residues. Sequenced by immunoSEQ multiplex PCR; TCRdb stores in-frame clones only, minus some. The sample includes about 59,000 clones, more than 75% of them seen just once. This TCR derives from a woman aged 60-75 years with lung cancer. V usage is TRBV3-1 (or the pseudogene TRBV3-2) and J usage is TRBJ1-2; 7 bases fit TRBD1. Sequenced sample: PBMCs. This chain's CDR3 is CASSRRDSVRGYTF. CDR3 coding DNA: TGTGCCAGCAGCCGCCGGGACAGCGTTCGTGGCTACACCTTC.